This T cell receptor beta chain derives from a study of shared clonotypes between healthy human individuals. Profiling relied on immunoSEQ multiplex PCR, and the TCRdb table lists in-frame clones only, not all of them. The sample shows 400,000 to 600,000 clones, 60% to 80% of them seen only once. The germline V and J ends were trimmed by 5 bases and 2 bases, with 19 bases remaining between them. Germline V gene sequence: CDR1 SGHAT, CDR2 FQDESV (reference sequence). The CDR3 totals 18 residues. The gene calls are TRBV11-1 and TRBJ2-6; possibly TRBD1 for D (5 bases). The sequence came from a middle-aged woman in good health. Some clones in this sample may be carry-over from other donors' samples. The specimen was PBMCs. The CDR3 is CASSTAGRAKAGANVLTF. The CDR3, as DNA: TGTGCCAGCAGCACTGCTGGCAGGGCGAAGGCTGGGGCCAACGTCCTGACTTTC.